A selection of T cell receptor beta chains follows, all from one sample in a study of T cell responses to AZD1222 COVID-19 vaccine. Clones were sequenced by immunoSEQ multiplex PCR, and TCRdb holds only the in-frame ones, with some missing. The sample yields roughly 150,000 clones, about 91% seen once. Sequenced material: peripheral blood, taken on day 0 of AZD1222 vaccination. The receptors derive from an adult in good health. Each CDR3 is given with its conserved first and last residue. D genes are given only for firm matches. Where a row states a size, it is once, few, many or the class of an expanded clone; other rows omit it.

NA,once,TRBJ2-1,TRBV28,CASSLGSNEQFF,TGTGCCAGCAGTTTAGGATCCAATGAGCAGTTCTTC
NA,NA,TRBJ1-6,TRBV28,CASNLGGYNSPLHF,TGTGCCAGCAATTTAGGGGGATACAATTCACCCCTCCACTTT
NA,NA,TRBJ1-5,TRBV12-3/TRBV12-4,CASSFGNQPQHF,TGTGCCAGCAGTTTTGGGAATCAGCCCCAGCATTTT
NA,NA,TRBJ2-7,TRBV6-5,CASSYGTYTYEQYF,TGTGCCAGCAGTTACGGGACTTACACCTACGAGCAGTACTTC
TRBD1,NA,TRBJ2-1,TRBV7-9,CASSPTGGGDEQFF,TGTGCCAGCAGCCCGACAGGGGGCGGAGATGAGCAGTTCTTC
TRBD2,NA,TRBJ2-5,TRBV7-9,CAAAAPGGQETQYF,TGTGCCGCCGCGGCCCCGGGAGGCCAAGAGACCCAGTACTTC
TRBD2,few,TRBJ2-1,TRBV3-1/TRBV3-2,CASSWTSGDSYEQFF,TGTGCCAGCAGCTGGACTAGCGGGGACTCGTATGAGCAGTTCTTC
TRBD2,NA,TRBJ2-3,TRBV20-1,CSASWRSGKRNTQYF,TGCAGTGCTAGTTGGCGTAGCGGGAAAAGAAATACGCAGTATTTT
NA,NA,TRBJ2-7,TRBV30,CAWSVRHVSRSYEQYF,TGTGCCTGGAGTGTACGGCATGTCAGCCGATCCTACGAGCAGTACTTC
TRBD1,NA,TRBJ2-2,TRBV18,CASSPRGTGNTGELFF,TGTGCCAGCTCACCGAGAGGGACAGGGAACACCGGGGAGCTGTTTTTT
TRBD1,NA,TRBJ2-7,TRBV5-5,CASSLPGQGSYEQYF,TGTGCCAGCAGCTTGCCGGGACAGGGCTCCTACGAGCAGTACTTC
TRBD1,NA,TRBJ1-4,TRBV6-5,CASSTEGQGNEKLFF,TGTGCCAGCAGCACCGAAGGACAGGGAAATGAAAAACTGTTTTTT
NA,NA,TRBJ1-3,TRBV6-5,CASSYSGSGGNTIYF,TGTGCCAGCAGTTACTCTGGGTCAGGGGGAAACACCATATATTTT
TRBD1,NA,TRBJ1-5,TRBV7-8,CASSLGRDRLNQPQHF,TGTGCCAGCAGCTTAGGCCGGGACAGGCTAAATCAGCCCCAGCATTTT
NA,NA,TRBJ1-5,TRBV3-1/TRBV3-2,CASSQGTLLSNQPQHF,TGTGCCAGCAGCCAAGGTACATTGTTGAGCAATCAGCCCCAGCATTTT
TRBD2,NA,TRBJ2-4,TRBV9,CASSPVSGSDIQYF,TGTGCCAGCAGCCCCGTTAGCGGGAGTGACATTCAGTACTTC
TRBD1,NA,TRBJ1-2,TRBV7-2,CASSLLVGDRGFPEGYTF,TGTGCCAGCAGCTTATTAGTCGGGGACAGGGGGTTCCCCGAAGGCTACACCTTC
NA,once,TRBJ1-1,TRBV30,CAWSVIGYTEAFF,TGTGCCTGGAGTGTCATCGGGTATACTGAAGCTTTCTTT
TRBD1,NA,TRBJ1-1,TRBV28,CASRAADRGVRAFF,TGTGCCAGCAGAGCTGCGGACAGGGGGGTTCGAGCTTTCTTT
TRBD2,NA,TRBJ2-1,TRBV7-2,CASSLAASGRSYNEQFF,TGTGCCAGCAGCTTAGCCGCTAGCGGACGCTCCTACAATGAGCAGTTCTTC
TRBD2,NA,TRBJ2-3,TRBV10-3,CAISLSGTTTTDTQYF,TGTGCCATCAGTCTATCGGGGACTACGACCACAGATACGCAGTATTTT
NA,NA,TRBJ2-1,TRBV11-3,CASSLEGRVGYNEQFF,TGTGCCAGCAGCTTAGAGGGACGGGTGGGGTACAATGAGCAGTTCTTC
TRBD2,NA,TRBJ2-1,TRBV14,CASSPSASGLYNEQFF,TGTGCCAGCAGCCCTTCGGCTAGCGGGCTTTACAATGAGCAGTTCTTC
TRBD2,NA,TRBJ2-1,TRBV5-6,CASSLWGLAFEQFF,TGTGCCAGCAGCTTGTGGGGACTAGCTTTTGAGCAGTTCTTC
TRBD1,NA,TRBJ1-2,TRBV15,CATSRPGTGVGGYTF,TGTGCCACCAGCAGACCCGGGACAGGGGTAGGGGGCTACACCTTC
NA,NA,TRBJ2-5,TRBV12-2,CASRLSGIGTGCVLYF,TGTGCAAGTCGTCTTAGCGGTATAGGGACAGGGTGCGTCCTGTACTTC
TRBD2,NA,TRBJ2-7,TRBV5-1,CASKTSEPSYEQYF,TGCGCCAGCAAAACTAGCGAACCCTCCTACGAGCAGTACTTC
NA,few,TRBJ2-7,TRBV19,CASSPREFGEQYF,TGTGCCAGTAGTCCCCGGGAGTTCGGGGAGCAGTACTTC
TRBD1,NA,TRBJ2-3,TRBV10-3,CAITRDRDTDTQYF,TGTGCCATAACCCGGGACAGGGACACAGATACGCAGTATTTT
NA,NA,TRBJ2-2,TRBV7-9,CASSLRNAGTTGELFF,TGTGCCAGCAGCCTCAGAAATGCCGGGACCACCGGGGAGCTGTTTTTT
NA,once,TRBJ1-3,TRBV7-6,CASSLGQNSGNTIYF,TGTGCCAGCAGCTTAGGACAGAACTCTGGAAACACCATATATTTT
TRBD1,NA,TRBJ2-1,TRBV6-2/TRBV6-3,CASSYLGQFSYNEQFF,TGTGCCAGCAGTTACCTGGGACAGTTCTCCTACAATGAGCAGTTCTTC
NA,NA,TRBJ1-3,TRBV12-3/TRBV12-4,CASSLIRNTIYF,TGTGCCAGCAGTTTGATCAGAAACACCATATATTTT
TRBD2,once,TRBJ2-2,TRBV15,CATSRVPGTSGSNTGELFF,TGTGCCACCAGCAGAGTGCCCGGGACTAGCGGGAGTAACACCGGGGAGCTGTTTTTT
NA,once,TRBJ1-3,TRBV30,CALKASLSGNTIYF,TGTGCCTTAAAAGCATCGCTTTCTGGAAACACCATATATTTT
NA,NA,TRBJ2-7,TRBV29-1,CSVAGGEMGEQYF,TGCAGCGTTGCTGGTGGTGAGATGGGCGAGCAGTACTTC
NA,NA,TRBJ2-1,TRBV9,CASSAYWSSYNEQFF,TGTGCCAGCAGCGCCTATTGGAGCTCCTACAATGAGCAGTTCTTC
TRBD1,NA,TRBJ1-2,TRBV7-9,CASSLGDSGSSGYTF,TGTGCCAGCAGCTTAGGGGACAGCGGTTCTAGTGGCTACACCTTC
NA,NA,TRBJ1-6,TRBV6-1,CASSEGTTYNSPLHF,TGTGCCAGCAGTGAAGGGACAACCTATAATTCACCCCTCCACTTT
NA,NA,TRBJ1-2,TRBV2,CASTHGGEPSGYTF,TGTGCCAGCACCCACGGGGGCGAGCCGTCCGGCTACACCTTC
NA,NA,TRBJ2-3,TRBV4-2,CASSQDYGSTDTQYF,TGTGCCAGCAGCCAAGATTACGGGAGCACAGATACGCAGTATTTT
TRBD1,once,TRBJ1-2,TRBV2,CASILTGGADYGYTF,TGTGCCAGCATTCTCACAGGGGGCGCGGACTATGGCTACACCTTC
TRBD2,NA,TRBJ2-1,TRBV5-8,CASSPHSGRSYNEQFF,TGTGCCAGCAGCCCCCACAGCGGGAGGTCCTACAATGAGCAGTTCTTC
NA,NA,TRBJ2-7,TRBV15,CATSRGGGGSTYEQYF,TGTGCCACCAGCAGAGGAGGGGGCGGGAGCACCTACGAGCAGTACTTC
NA,NA,TRBJ1-2,TRBV28,CASSSPMPRSRNYGYTF,TGTGCCAGCAGTTCTCCGATGCCCCGGTCCCGGAACTATGGCTACACCTTC
NA,NA,TRBJ2-1,TRBV9,CASSVEPRGAAYNEQFF,TGTGCCAGCAGCGTAGAACCGAGGGGCGCAGCCTACAATGAGCAGTTCTTC
NA,NA,TRBJ1-1,TRBV18,CASALGRNTEAFF,TGTGCCAGCGCCCTCGGCAGAAACACTGAAGCTTTCTTT
NA,NA,TRBJ1-1,TRBV3-1/TRBV3-2,CASSHSTAPEAFF,TGTGCCAGCAGCCATTCGACAGCGCCTGAAGCTTTCTTT
TRBD2,NA,TRBJ2-5,TRBV19,CASSSAGGEETQYF,TGTGCCAGTAGTTCCGCGGGAGGTGAAGAGACCCAGTACTTC
NA,NA,TRBJ1-5,TRBV2,CASSDSWGNQPQHF,TGTGCCAGCAGTGACAGCTGGGGAAATCAGCCCCAGCATTTT
TRBD1,NA,TRBJ2-6,TRBV11-2,CASSQQGNGANVLTF,TGTGCCAGCAGCCAACAGGGGAATGGGGCCAACGTCCTGACTTTC
NA,NA,TRBJ2-7,TRBV7-2,CASSFGHPYEQYF,TGTGCCAGCAGCTTTGGACACCCCTACGAGCAGTACTTC
TRBD1,NA,TRBJ1-5,TRBV19,CASRVDRGWNQPQHF,TGTGCCAGTAGAGTTGACAGGGGATGGAATCAGCCCCAGCATTTT
TRBD2,NA,TRBJ2-3,TRBV7-9,CASSRAGEDTQYF,TGTGCCAGCAGCAGGGCGGGGGAAGATACGCAGTATTTT
NA,NA,TRBJ1-4,TRBV19,CASGGTIDEKLFF,TGTGCCAGTGGGGGTACTATTGATGAAAAACTGTTTTTT
NA,NA,TRBJ1-2,TRBV6-2/TRBV6-3,CASSVPGGGYTF,TGTGCCAGCAGTGTCCCAGGTGGTGGCTACACCTTC
TRBD2,NA,TRBJ2-1,TRBV19,CASSTTSGSTSSDEQFF,TGTGCCAGTAGTACAACTAGCGGAAGTACTTCATCCGATGAGCAGTTCTTC
TRBD2,few,TRBJ2-1,TRBV19,CASNTNGGGRDNEQFF,TGTGCCAGTAACACCAACGGGGGGGGCCGAGATAATGAGCAGTTCTTC
TRBD2,NA,TRBJ2-1,TRBV2,CASSLFRTRNAEQFF,TGTGCCAGCAGCCTCTTCCGGACTAGGAACGCTGAGCAGTTCTTC
NA,NA,TRBJ1-1,TRBV30,CAWSSTVGTEAFF,TGTGCCTGGAGTAGCACCGTAGGTACTGAAGCTTTCTTT